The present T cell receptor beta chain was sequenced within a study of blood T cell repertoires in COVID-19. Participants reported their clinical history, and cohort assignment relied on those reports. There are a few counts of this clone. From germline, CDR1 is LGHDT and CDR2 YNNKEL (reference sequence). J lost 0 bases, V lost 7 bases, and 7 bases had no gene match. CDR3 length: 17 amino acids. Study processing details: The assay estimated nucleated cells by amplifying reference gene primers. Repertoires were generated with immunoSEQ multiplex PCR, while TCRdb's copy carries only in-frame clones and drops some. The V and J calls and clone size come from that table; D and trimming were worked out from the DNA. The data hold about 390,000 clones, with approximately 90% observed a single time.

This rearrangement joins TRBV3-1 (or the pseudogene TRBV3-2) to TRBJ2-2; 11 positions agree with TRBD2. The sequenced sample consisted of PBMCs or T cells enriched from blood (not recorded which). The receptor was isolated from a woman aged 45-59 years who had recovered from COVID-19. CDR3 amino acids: CASTPTSGGANTGELFF. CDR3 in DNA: TGTGCCAGCACCCCTACTAGCGGGGGAGCGAACACCGGGGAGCTGTTTTTT.